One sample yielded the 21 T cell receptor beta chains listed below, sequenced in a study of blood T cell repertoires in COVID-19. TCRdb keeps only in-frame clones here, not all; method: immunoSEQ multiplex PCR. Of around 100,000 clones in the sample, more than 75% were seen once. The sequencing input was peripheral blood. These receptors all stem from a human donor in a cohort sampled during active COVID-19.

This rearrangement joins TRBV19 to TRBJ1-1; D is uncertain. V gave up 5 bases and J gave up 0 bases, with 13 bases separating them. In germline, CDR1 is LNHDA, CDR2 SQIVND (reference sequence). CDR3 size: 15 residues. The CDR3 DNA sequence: TGTGCCAGTAGTCCCCGATTGGCCCTGAACACTGAAGCTTTCTTT. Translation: CASSPRLALNTEAFF.

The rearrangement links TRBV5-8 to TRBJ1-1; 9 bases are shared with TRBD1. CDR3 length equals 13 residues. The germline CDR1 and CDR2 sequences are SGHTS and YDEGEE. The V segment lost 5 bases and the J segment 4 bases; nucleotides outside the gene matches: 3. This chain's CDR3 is CASRTTGGTEAFF. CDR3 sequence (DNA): TGTGCCAGCAGAACGACAGGGGGCACTGAAGCTTTCTTT.

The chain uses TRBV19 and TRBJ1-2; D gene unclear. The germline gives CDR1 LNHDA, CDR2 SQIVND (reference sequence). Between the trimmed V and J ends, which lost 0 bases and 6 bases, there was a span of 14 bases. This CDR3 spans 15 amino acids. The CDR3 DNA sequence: TGTGCCAGTAGTATAGAGTCTCTGGCCCCGCATGGCTACACCTTC. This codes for CASSIESLAPHGYTF.

The CDR3 loop is CASSLDPSYGYTF. Written as DNA, the CDR3 is TGTGCCAGCAGCTTGGACCCCAGCTATGGCTACACCTTC. The chain links TRBV5-5 to TRBJ1-2, with D hard to call. Germline CDR1 and CDR2: SGHKS and YYEKEE (reference sequence). The CDR3 length is 13 residues. Trimming took 0 bases from V and 4 from J, leaving 7 bases between them.

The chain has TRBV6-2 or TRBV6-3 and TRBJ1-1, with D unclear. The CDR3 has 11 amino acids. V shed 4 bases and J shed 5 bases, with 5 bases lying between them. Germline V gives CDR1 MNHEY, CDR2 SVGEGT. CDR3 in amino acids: CASSFITEAFF. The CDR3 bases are TGTGCCAGCAGTTTCATTACTGAAGCTTTCTTT.

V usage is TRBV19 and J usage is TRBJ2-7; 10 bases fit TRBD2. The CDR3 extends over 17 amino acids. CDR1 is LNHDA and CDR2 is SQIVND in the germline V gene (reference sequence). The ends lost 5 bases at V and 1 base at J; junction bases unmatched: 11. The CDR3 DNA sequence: TGTGCCAGTAGTGGATACTCTAGCGGGAGTAAATCCTACGAGCAGTACTTC. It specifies CASSGYSSGSKSYEQYF.

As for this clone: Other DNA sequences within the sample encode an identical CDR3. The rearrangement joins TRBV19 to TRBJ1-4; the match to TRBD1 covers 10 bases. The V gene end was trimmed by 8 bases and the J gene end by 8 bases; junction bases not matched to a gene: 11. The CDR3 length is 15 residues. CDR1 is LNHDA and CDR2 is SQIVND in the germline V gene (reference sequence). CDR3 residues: CASSTRTGGGEKLFF. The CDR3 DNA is TGTGCCAGTTCTACTCGGACAGGGGGAGGCGAAAAACTGTTTTTT.

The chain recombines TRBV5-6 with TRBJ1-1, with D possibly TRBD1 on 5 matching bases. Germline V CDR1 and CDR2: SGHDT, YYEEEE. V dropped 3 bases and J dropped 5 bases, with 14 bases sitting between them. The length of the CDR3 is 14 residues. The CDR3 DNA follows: TGTGCCAGCAGCTCCGGGGGGTGGAAAACTGAAGCTTTCTTT. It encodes CASSSGGWKTEAFF.

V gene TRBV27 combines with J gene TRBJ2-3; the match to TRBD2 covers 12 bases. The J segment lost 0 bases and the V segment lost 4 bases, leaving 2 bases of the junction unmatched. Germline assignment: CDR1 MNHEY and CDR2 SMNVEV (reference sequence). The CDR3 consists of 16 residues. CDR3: CASSSLAGGSTDTQYF. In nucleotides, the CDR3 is TGTGCCAGCAGTTCCCTAGCGGGAGGGAGCACAGATACGCAGTATTTT.

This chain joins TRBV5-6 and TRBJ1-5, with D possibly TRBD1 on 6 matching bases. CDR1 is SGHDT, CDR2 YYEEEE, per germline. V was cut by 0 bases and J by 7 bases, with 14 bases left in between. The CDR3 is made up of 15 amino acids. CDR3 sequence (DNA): TGTGCCAGCAGCTTGGCCGGGGGGCAGGGGCAGCCCCAGCATTTT. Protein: CASSLAGGQGQPQHF.

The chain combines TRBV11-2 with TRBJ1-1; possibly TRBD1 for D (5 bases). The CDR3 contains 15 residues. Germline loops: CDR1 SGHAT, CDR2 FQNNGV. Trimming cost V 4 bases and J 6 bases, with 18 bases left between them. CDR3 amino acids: CASSSPGRAYSEAFF. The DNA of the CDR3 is TGTGCCAGCAGCTCCCCCGGCAGGGCCTACTCTGAAGCTTTCTTT.

CDR3 sequence: CASSLDRGEAEGSQPQHF. For the CDR3, the DNA is TGTGCCAGCAGCCTGGACAGGGGGGAAGCCGAAGGAAGCCAGCCCCAGCATTTT. This sequence joins TRBV7-9 and TRBJ1-5; 10 nucleotides agree with TRBD1. CDR1 and CDR2 from the germline V gene are SEHNR and FQNEAQ (reference sequence). V was pared by 5 bases and J by 7 bases, with 17 bases of the junction left unmatched. This CDR3 region has 18 residues.

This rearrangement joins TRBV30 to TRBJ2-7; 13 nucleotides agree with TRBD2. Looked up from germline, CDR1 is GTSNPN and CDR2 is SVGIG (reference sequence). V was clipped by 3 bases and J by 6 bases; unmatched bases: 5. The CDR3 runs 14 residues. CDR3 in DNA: TGTGCCTGGAGCCTACTAGCGGGAGGGTTCGAGCAGTACTTC. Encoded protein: CAWSLLAGGFEQYF. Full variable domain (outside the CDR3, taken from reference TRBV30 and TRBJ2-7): SQTIHQWPATLVQPVGSPLSLECTVEGTSNPNLYWYRQAAGRGLQLLFYSVGIGQISSEVPQNLSASRPQDRQFILSSKKLLLSDSGFYLCAWSLLAGGFEQYFGPGTRLTVT.

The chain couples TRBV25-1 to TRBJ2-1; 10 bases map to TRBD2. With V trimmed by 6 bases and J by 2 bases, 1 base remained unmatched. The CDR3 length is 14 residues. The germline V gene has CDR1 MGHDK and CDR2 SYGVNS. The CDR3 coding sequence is TGTGCCAGCAGACTAGCGGGAACCTACAATGAGCAGTTCTTC. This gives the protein CASRLAGTYNEQFF.

Written as DNA, the CDR3 is TGTGCCAGCAGAGGGACTAGCATCTACTACGAGCAGTACTTC. Encoded protein: CASRGTSIYYEQYF. The chain links TRBV6-5 to TRBJ2-7; 9 positions match TRBD2. Losses at the gene ends were 6 bases for V and 3 bases for J; bases not matched to a gene: 6. The CDR3 extends over 14 amino acids. CDR1 is MNHEY and CDR2 is SVGAGI in the germline V gene.

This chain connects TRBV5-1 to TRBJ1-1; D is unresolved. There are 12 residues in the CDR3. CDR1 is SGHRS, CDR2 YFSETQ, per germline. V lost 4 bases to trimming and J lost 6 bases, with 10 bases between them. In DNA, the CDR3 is TGCGCCAGCAGCCAGAACAGTGCTGAAGCTTTCTTT. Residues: CASSQNSAEAFF.

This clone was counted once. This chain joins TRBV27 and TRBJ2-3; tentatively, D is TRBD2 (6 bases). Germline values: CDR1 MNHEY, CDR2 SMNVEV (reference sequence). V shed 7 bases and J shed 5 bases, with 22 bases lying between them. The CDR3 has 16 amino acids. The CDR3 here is CASTSLSGLGGDTQYF. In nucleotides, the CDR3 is TGTGCCAGCACTTCCCTTTCCGGGCTGGGGGGAGATACGCAGTATTTT.

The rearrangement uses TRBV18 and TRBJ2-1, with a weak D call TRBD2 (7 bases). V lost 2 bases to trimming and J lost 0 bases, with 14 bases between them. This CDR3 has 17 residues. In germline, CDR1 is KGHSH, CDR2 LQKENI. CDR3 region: CASSPWGRESSYNEQFF. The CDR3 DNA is TGTGCCAGCTCACCATGGGGGCGGGAGAGCTCCTACAATGAGCAGTTCTTC.

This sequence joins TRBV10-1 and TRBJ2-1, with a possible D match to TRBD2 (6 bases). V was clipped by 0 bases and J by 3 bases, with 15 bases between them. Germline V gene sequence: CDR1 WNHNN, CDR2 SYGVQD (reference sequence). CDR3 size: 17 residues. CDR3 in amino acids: CASSESRGLDSYNEQFF. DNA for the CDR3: TGCGCCAGCAGTGAGTCAAGGGGACTCGATAGCTACAATGAGCAGTTCTTC.

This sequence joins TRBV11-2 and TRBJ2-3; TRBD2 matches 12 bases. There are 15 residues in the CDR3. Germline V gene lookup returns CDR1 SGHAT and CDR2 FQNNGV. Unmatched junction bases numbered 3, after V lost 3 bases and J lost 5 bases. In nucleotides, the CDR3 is TGTGCCAGCAGCTTGACTAGCGGGGGTGAAGATACGCAGTATTTT. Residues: CASSLTSGGEDTQYF.

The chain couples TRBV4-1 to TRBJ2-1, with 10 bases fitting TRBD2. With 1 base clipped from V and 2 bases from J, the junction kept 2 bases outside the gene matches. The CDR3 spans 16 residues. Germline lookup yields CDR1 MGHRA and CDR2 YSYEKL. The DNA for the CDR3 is TGCGCCAGCAGCCAAGCACTAGCGGGACCCTACAATGAGCAGTTCTTC. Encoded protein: CASSQALAGPYNEQFF.